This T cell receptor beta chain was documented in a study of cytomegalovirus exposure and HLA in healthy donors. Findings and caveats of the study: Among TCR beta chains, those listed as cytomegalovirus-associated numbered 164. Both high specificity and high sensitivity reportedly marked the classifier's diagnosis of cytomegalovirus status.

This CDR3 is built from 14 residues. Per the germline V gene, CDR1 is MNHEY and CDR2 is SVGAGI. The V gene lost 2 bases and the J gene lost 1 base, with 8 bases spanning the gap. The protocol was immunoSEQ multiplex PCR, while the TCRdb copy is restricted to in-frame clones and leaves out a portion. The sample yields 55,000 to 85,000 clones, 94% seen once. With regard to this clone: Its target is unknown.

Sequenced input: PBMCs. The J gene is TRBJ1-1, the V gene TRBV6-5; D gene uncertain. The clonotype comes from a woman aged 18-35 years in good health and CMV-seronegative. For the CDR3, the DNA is TGTGCCAGCAGTTACGGCCCTGGGAACACTGAAGCTTTCTTT. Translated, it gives CASSYGPGNTEAFF.